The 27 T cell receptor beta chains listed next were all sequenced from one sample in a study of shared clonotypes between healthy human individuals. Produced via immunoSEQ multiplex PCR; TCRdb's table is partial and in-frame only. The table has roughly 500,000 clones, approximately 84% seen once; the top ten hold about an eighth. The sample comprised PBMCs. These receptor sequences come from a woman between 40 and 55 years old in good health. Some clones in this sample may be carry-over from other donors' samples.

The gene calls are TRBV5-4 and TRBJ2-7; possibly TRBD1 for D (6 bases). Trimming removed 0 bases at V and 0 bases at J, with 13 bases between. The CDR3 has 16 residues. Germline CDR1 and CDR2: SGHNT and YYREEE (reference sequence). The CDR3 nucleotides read TGTGCCAGCAGCTTGGGGGGCAGGGGCGTCTCCTACGAGCAGTACTTC. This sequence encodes CASSLGGRGVSYEQYF.

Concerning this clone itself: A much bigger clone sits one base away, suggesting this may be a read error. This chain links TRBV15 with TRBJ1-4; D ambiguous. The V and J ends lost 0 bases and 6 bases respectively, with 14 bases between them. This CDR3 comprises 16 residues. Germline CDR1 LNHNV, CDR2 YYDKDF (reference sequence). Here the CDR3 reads CATSRDRSRPDEKLFF. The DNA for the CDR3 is TGTGCCACCAGCAGAGATCGGAGCAGGCCTGATGAAAAACTGTTTTTT.

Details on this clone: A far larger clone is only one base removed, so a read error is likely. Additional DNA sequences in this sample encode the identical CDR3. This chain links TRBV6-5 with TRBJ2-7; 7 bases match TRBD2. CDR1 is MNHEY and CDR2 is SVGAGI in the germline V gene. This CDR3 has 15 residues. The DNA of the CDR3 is TGTGCCAGCAGTCCATCTAGCGGACGCTCCTACGAGCAGTATTTC. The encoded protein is CASSPSSGRSYEQYF.

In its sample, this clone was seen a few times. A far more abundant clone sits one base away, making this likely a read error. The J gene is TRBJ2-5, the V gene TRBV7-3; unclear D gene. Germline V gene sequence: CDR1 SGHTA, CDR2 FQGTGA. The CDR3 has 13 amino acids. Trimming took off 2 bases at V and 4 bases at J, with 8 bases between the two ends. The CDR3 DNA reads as TGTGCCAGCAGCTTACAAGCGACAGAGACCCAGTACTTC. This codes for CASSLQATETQYF.

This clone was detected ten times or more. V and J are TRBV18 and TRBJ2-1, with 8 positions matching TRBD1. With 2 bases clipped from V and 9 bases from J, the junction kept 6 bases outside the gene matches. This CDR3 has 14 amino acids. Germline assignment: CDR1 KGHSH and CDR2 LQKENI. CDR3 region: CASSPSTGAGEQFF. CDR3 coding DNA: TGTGCCAGCTCACCATCGACAGGGGCCGGTGAGCAGTTCTTC. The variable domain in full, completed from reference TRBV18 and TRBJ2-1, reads NAGVMQNPRHLVRRRGQEARLRCSPMKGHSHVYWYRQLPEEGLKFMVYLQKENIIDESGMPKERFSAEFPKEGPSILRIQQVVRGDSAAYFCASSPSTGAGEQFFGPGTRLTVL.

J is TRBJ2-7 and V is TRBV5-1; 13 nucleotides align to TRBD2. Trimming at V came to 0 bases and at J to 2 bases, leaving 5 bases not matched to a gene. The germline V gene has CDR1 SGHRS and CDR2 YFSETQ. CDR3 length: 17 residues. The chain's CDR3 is CASSLARTSGRAYEQYF. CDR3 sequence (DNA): TGCGCCAGCAGCTTGGCCCGAACTAGCGGGAGGGCCTACGAGCAGTACTTC.

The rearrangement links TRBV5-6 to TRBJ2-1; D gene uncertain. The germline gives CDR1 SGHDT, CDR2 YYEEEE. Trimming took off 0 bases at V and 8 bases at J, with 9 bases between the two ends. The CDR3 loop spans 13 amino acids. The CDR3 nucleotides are TGTGCCAGCAGCTTGGTTGGAGAGTATGAGCAGTTCTTC. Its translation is CASSLVGEYEQFF.

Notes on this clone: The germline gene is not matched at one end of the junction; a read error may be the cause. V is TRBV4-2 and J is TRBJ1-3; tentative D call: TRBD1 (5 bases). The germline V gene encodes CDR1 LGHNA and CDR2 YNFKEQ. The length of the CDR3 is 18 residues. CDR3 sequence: CASNQDARDGNSGNTIYF. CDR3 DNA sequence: TGTGCCAGCAACCAAGATGCCCGGGACGGAAACTCTGGAAACACCATATACTTT.

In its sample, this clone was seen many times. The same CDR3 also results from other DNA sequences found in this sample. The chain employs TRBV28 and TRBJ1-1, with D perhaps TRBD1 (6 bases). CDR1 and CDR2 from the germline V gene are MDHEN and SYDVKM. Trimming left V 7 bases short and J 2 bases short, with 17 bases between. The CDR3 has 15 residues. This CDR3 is CASTTPGDINTEAFF. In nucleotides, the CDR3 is TGTGCCAGCACCACCCCGGGGGACATAAACACTGAAGCTTTCTTT.

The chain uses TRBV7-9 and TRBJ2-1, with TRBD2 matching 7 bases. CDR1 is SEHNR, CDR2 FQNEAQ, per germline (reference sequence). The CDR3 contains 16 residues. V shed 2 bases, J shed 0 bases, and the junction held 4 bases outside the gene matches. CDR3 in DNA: TGTGCCAGCAGCTTAAGGGGCGGGGGCTCCTACAATGAGCAGTTCTTC. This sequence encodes CASSLRGGGSYNEQFF.

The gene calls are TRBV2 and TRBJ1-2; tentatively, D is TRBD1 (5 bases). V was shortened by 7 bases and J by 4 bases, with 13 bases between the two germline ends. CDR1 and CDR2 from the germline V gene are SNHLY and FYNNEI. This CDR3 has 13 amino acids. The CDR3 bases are TGTGCCAGCACCTGGGACGGGCTCTATGGCTACACCTTC. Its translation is CASTWDGLYGYTF.

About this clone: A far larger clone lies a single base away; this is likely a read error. CDR3 nucleotide sequence: TGTGCCAGCAGCAAAGAGTGGGCGGGAGGGCCTTTCGTACACGAGCAGTACTTC. Protein: CASSKEWAGGPFVHEQYF. The chain uses TRBV4-2 and TRBJ2-7, with 9 positions matching TRBD2. Germline CDR1 and CDR2: LGHNA and YNFKEQ. This CDR3 comprises 18 residues.

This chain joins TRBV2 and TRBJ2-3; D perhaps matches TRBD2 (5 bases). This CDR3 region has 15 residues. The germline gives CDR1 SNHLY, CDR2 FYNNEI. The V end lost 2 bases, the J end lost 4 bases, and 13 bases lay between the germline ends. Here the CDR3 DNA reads TGTGCCAGCAGTGAACTCGGGATACGCGCAGATACGCAGTATTTT. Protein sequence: CASSELGIRADTQYF.

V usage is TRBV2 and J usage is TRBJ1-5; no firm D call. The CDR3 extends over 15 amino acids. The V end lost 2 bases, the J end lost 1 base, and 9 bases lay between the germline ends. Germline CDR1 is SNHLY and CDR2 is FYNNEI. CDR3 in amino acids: CASSERALSNQPQHF. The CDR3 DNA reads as TGTGCCAGCAGTGAAAGGGCGCTCAGCAATCAGCCCCAGCATTTT.

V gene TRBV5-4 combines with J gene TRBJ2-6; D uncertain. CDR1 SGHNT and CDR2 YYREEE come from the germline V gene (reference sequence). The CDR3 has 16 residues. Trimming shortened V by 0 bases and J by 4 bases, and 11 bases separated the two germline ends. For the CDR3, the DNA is TGTGCCAGCAGCTTGGCCGTCGGCGCCGGGGCCAACGTCCTGACTTTC. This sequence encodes CASSLAVGAGANVLTF.

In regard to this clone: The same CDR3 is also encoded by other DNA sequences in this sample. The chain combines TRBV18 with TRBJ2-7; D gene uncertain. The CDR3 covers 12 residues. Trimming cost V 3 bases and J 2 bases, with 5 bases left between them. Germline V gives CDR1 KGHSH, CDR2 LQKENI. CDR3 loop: CASSPETYEQYF. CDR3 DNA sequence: TGTGCCAGCTCACCGGAAACCTACGAGCAGTACTTC.

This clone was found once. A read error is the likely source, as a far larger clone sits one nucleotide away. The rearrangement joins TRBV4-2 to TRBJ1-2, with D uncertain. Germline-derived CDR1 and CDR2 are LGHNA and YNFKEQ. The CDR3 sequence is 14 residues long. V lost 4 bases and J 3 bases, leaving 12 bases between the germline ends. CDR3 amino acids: CASSPVPDYYGYTF. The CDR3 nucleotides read TGTGCCAGCAGCCCAGTTCCGGACTACTATGGCTACACCTTC.

This CDR3 reads CASSQISGQPQHF. CDR3 nucleotide sequence: TGTGCCAGCAGCCAGATCTCAGGGCAGCCCCAGCATTTT. The chain uses TRBV7-9 and TRBJ1-5; tentative D call: TRBD1 (5 bases). Trimming stripped 5 bases from V and 7 bases from J, with 12 bases between. This CDR3 is 13 amino acids long. The germline V gene encodes CDR1 SEHNR and CDR2 FQNEAQ (reference sequence).

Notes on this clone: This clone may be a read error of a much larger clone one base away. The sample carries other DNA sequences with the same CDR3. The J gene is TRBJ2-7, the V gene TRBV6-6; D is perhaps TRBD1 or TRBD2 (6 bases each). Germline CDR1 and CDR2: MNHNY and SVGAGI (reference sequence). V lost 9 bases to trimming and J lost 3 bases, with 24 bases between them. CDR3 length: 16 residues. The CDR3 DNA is TGTGCCAGTAGTAAACAGCAGGGGAATAGCGGCTACGAGCAGTACTTC. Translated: CASSKQQGNSGYEQYF.

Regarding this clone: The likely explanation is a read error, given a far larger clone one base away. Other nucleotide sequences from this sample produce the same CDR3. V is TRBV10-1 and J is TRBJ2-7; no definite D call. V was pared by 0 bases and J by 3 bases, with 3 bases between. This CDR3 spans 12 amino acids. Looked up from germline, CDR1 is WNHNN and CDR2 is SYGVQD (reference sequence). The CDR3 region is CASSESGYEQYF. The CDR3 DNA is TGCGCCAGCAGTGAGTCTGGCTACGAGCAGTACTTC.

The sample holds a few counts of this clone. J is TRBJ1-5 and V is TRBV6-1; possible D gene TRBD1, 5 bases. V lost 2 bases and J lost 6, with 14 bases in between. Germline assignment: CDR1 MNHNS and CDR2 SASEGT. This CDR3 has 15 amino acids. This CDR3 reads CASSESDGGGQPQHF. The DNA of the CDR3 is TGTGCCAGCAGTGAATCGGACGGGGGGGGTCAGCCCCAGCATTTT.

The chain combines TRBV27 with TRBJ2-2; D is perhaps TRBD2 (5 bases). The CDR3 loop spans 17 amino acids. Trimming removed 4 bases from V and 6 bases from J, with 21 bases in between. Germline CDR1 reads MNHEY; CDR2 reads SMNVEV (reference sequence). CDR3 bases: TGTGCCAGCAGTTCCCTGACCAGGACGGGGTCGCCCGGGGAGCTGTTTTTT. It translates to CASSSLTRTGSPGELFF.

In DNA, the CDR3 is TGTGCCACAAGCGTCTCGGGGCCCTACGAGCAGTACTTC. This encodes CATSVSGPYEQYF. This chain links TRBV19 with TRBJ2-7; D tentatively fits TRBD1 or TRBD2 (5 bases each). From germline, CDR1 is LNHDA and CDR2 SQIVND (reference sequence). Between the trimmed V and J ends, which lost 10 bases and 2 bases, there was a span of 15 bases. The CDR3 runs to 13 residues. The variable domain in full, completed from reference TRBV19 and TRBJ2-7, reads DGGITQSPKYLFRKEGQNVTLSCEQNLNHDAMYWYRQDPGQGLRLIYYSQIVNDFQKGDIAEGYSVSREKKESFPLTVTSAQKNPTAFYLCATSVSGPYEQYFGPGTRLTVT.

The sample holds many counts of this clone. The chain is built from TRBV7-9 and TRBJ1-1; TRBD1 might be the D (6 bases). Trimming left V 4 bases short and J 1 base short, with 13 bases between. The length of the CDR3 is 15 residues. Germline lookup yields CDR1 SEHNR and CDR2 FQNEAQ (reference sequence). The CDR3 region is CASSSPRTANTEAFF. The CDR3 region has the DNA TGTGCCAGCAGCTCTCCCCGGACAGCGAACACTGAAGCTTTCTTT.

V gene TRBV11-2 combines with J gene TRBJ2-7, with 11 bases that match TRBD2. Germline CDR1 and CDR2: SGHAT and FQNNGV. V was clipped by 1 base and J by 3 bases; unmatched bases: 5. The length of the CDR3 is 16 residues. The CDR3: CASSLGGTSGFYEQYF. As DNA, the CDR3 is TGTGCCAGCAGCTTAGGTGGGACTAGCGGTTTCTACGAGCAGTACTTC.

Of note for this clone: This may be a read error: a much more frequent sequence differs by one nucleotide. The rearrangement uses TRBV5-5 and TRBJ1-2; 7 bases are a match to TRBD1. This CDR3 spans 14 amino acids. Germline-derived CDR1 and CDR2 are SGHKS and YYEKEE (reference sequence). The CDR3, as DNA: TGTGCCAGCAGCCGGGACAGAACTAACTATGGCTGCACCTTC. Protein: CASSRDRTNYGCTF.

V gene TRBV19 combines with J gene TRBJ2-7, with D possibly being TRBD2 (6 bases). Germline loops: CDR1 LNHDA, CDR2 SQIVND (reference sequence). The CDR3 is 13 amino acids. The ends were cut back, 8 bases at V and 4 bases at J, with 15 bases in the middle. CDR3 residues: CASREPGRYEQYF. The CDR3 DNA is TGTGCCAGTCGGGAGCCGGGACGTTACGAGCAGTACTTC.